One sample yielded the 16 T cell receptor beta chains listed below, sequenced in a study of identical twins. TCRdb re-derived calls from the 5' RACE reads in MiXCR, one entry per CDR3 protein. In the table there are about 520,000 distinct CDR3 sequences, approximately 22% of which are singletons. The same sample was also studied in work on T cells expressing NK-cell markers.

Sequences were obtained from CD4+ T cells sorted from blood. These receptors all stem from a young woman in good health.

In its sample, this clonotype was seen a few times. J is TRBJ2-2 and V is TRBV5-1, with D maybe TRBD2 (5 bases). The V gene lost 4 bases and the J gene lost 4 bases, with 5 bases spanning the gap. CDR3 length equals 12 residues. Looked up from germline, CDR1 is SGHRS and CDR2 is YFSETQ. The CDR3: CASSGLTGELFF. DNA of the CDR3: TGCGCCAGCAGCGGACTCACCGGGGAGCTGTTTTTT.

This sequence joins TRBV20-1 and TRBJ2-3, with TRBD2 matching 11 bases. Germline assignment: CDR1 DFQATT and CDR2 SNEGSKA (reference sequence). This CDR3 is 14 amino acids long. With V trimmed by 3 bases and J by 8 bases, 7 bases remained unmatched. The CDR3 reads CSASLAGGPATQYF. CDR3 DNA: TGCAGTGCTAGTTTAGCGGGAGGGCCGGCTACGCAGTATTTT.

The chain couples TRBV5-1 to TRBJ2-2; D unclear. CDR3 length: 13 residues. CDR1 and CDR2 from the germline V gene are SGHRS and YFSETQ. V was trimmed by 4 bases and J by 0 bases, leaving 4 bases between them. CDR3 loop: CASSGTNTGELFF. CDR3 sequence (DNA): TGCGCCAGCAGCGGGACGAACACCGGGGAGCTGTTTTTT.

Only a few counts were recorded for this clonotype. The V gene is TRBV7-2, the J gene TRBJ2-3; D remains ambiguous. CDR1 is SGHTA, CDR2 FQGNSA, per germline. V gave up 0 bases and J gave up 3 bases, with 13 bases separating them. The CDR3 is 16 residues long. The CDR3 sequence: CASSLARLGWTDTQYF. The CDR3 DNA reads TGTGCCAGCAGCTTAGCGCGGCTGGGCTGGACAGATACGCAGTATTTT.

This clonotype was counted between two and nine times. CDR3 protein: CASSGVLATYGYTF. CDR3 bases: TGTGCCAGCAGCGGGGTTTTAGCCACCTACGGCTACACCTTC. This sequence joins TRBV5-4 and TRBJ1-2; D is unresolved. The CDR3 runs to 14 residues. V dropped 4 bases and J dropped 8 bases, with 18 bases sitting between them. The germline gives CDR1 SGHNT, CDR2 YYREEE (reference sequence).

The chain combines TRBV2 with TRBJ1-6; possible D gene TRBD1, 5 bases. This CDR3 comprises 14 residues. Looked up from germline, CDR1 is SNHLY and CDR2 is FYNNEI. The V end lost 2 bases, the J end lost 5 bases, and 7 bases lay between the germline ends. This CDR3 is CASSELGDNSPLHF. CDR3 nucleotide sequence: TGTGCCAGCAGTGAACTAGGGGATAATTCACCCCTCCACTTT.

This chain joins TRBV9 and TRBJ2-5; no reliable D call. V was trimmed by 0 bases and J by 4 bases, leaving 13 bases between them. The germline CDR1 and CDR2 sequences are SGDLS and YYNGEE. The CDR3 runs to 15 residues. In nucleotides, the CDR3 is TGTGCCAGCAGCGTAGCTAGTACCCAGGTAGAGACCCAGTACTTC. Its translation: CASSVASTQVETQYF.

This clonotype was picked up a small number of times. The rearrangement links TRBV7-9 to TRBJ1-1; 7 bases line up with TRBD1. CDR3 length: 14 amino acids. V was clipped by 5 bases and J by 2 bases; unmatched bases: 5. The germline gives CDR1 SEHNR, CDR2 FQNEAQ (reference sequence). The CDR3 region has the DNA TGTGCCAGCAGCCGGGACAGTTCTAACACTGAAGCTTTCTTT. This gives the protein CASSRDSSNTEAFF.

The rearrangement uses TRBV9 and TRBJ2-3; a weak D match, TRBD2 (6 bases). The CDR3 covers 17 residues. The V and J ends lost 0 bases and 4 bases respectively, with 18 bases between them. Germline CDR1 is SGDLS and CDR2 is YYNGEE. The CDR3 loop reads CASSVGGRGAFSDTQYF. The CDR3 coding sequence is TGTGCCAGCAGCGTAGGTGGCCGCGGGGCCTTCTCAGATACGCAGTATTTT.

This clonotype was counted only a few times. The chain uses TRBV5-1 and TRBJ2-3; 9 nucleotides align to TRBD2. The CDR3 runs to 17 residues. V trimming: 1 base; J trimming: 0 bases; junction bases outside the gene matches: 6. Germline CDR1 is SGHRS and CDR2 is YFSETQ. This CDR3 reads CASSLRSSGRSTDTQYF. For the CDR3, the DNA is TGCGCCAGCAGCTTGCGGTCCAGCGGGAGGAGCACAGATACGCAGTATTTT.

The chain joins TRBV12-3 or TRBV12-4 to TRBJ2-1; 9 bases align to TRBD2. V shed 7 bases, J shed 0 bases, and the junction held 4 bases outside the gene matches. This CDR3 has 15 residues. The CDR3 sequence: CASTVAGASYNEQFF. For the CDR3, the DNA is TGTGCCAGCACCGTAGCGGGGGCCTCCTACAATGAGCAGTTCTTC.

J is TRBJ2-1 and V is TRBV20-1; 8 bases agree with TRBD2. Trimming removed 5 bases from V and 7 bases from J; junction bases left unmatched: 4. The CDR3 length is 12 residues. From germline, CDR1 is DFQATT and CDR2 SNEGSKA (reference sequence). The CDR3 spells CSADRLANEQFF. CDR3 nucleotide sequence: TGCAGTGCTGACCGACTAGCGAATGAGCAGTTCTTC.

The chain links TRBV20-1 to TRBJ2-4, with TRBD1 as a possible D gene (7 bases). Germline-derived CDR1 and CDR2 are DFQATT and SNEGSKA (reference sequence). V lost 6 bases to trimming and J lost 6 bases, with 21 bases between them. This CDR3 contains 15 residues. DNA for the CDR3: TGCAGTGCCATCACTCCTAGGGGGGACAGAAACATTCAGTACTTC. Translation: CSAITPRGDRNIQYF.

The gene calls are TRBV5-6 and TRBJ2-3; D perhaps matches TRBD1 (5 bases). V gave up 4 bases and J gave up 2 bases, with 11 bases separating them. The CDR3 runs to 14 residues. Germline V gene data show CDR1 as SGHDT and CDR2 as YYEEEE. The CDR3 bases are TGTGCCAGCAGCCTATTGGGGCCCACAGATACGCAGTATTTT. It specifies CASSLLGPTDTQYF. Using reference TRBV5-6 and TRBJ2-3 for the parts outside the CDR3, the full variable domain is DAGVTQSPTHLIKTRGQQVTLRCSPKSGHDTVSWYQQALGQGPQFIFQYYEEEERQRGNFPDRFSGHQFPNYSSELNVNALLLGDSALYLCASSLLGPTDTQYFGPGTRLTVL.

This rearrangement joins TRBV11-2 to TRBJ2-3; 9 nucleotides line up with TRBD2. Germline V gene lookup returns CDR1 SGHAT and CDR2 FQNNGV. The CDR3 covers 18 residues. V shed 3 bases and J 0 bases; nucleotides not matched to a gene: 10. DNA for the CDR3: TGTGCCAGCAGCTTCCATTCTTGGACTAGCGAGAGCACAGATACGCAGTATTTT. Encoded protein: CASSFHSWTSESTDTQYF.

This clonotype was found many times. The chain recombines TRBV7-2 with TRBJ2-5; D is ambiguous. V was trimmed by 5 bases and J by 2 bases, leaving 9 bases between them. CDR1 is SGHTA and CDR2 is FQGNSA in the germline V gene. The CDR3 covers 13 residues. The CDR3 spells CASSPGTQETQYF. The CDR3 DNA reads TGTGCCAGCAGCCCGGGTACGCAAGAGACCCAGTACTTC.